Listed below are T cell receptor beta chains from one sample, sequenced in a study of blood T cell repertoires in COVID-19. Generated by immunoSEQ multiplex PCR, the TCRdb table keeps only in-frame clones and is missing some. In the table there are a few hundred thousand clones, less than 90% of which are singletons. Sequenced input: PBMCs or T cells enriched from blood (not recorded which). The receptors come from a woman aged 25 to 39 who had been exposed to COVID-19. CDR3s include the opening cysteine and the closing phenylalanine or tryptophan. The order of the fields is clone size, D gene, V gene, J gene, CDR3 protein, CDR3 DNA. D genes are given only for firm matches. Clone size is not always given. Where it is, it says once, few, many or a class for expanded clones.

>.|TRBD1|TRBV30|TRBJ2-7
CASGTGAGYEQYF
TGTGCCTCGGGAACAGGGGCCGGCTACGAGCAGTACTTC
>.|TRBD1|TRBV5-5|TRBJ2-5
CASSLGQGQETQYF
TGTGCCAGCAGCTTGGGACAGGGGCAAGAGACCCAGTACTTC
>.|.|TRBV5-3|TRBJ1-5
CARSTYAGRGNQPQHF
TGTGCCAGAAGCACGTACGCGGGGCGAGGCAATCAGCCCCAGCATTTT
>.|TRBD2|TRBV13|TRBJ2-7
CASSSGGGGNHEQYF
TGTGCCAGCAGCTCCGGGGGGGGAGGTAACCACGAGCAGTACTTC
>.|TRBD2|TRBV9|TRBJ2-1
CASSFGTSFNEQFF
TGTGCCAGCAGCTTCGGGACTAGTTTCAATGAGCAGTTCTTC
>.|.|TRBV19|TRBJ2-7
CASGSGGPNEQYF
TGTGCCAGTGGTTCCGGGGGGCCTAACGAGCAGTACTTC
>.|TRBD1|TRBV5-1|TRBJ1-2
CASSQRTGGARNGYTF
TGCGCCAGCAGCCAGCGGACAGGGGGCGCGAGGAATGGCTACACCTTC
>.|.|TRBV2|TRBJ1-5
CASSRGEYSNQPQHF
TGTGCCAGCTCTCGGGGGGAATATAGCAATCAGCCCCAGCATTTT
>.|.|TRBV19|TRBJ1-5
CASSIAGSRLNQPQHF
TGTGCCAGTAGTATCGCTGGGAGCCGTCTCAATCAGCCCCAGCATTTT
>.|.|TRBV27|TRBJ2-3
CASSPNLLAASTDTQYF
TGTGCCAGCAGTCCCAATTTACTAGCAGCTAGCACAGATACGCAGTATTTT
>.|TRBD2|TRBV2|TRBJ2-1
CASSEVRTRAAEQFF
TGTGCCAGCAGTGAAGTCCGGACTAGGGCTGCTGAGCAGTTCTTC
>.|.|TRBV30|TRBJ2-3
CAWSPGWGDTQYF
TGTGCCTGGAGTCCAGGGTGGGGAGATACGCAGTATTTT
>.|.|TRBV15|TRBJ2-4
CATSRDLSGSNIQYF
TGTGCCACCAGCAGAGATCTCTCGGGATCAAACATTCAGTACTTC
>.|.|TRBV6-5|TRBJ2-3
CASRASTDTQYF
TGTGCCAGCAGAGCTAGCACAGATACGCAGTATTTT
>.|.|TRBV5-6|TRBJ2-7
CASSGGSYEQYF
TGTGCCAGCAGCGGCGGATCCTACGAGCAGTACTTC
>once|TRBD1|TRBV10-3|TRBJ2-5
CAISLGTGQETQYF
TGTGCCATCAGTCTAGGGACAGGACAAGAGACCCAGTACTTC
>.|.|TRBV7-6|TRBJ1-1
CASGREGSEQF
TGTGCCAGCGGGCGGGAGGGATCGGAACAGTTT
>.|.|TRBV19|TRBJ1-1
CASSMGQWNTEAFF
TGTGCCAGTAGTATGGGCCAGTGGAACACTGAAGCTTTCTTT
>.|.|TRBV25-1|TRBJ1-1
CASSITGSNTEAFF
TGTGCCAGCAGTATTACAGGTTCGAACACTGAAGCTTTCTTT
>.|.|TRBV2|TRBJ1-2
CASSEAGDYGYTF
TGTGCCAGCAGTGAAGCAGGGGACTATGGCTACACCTTC
>.|.|TRBV12-3/TRBV12-4|TRBJ1-2
CASRQGANGYTF
TGTGCCAGCAGACAAGGGGCGAATGGCTACACCTTC
>few|.|TRBV19|TRBJ2-1
CASSIRAGSYYGGYNEQFF
TGTGCCAGTAGTATTCGGGCAGGGAGTTACTACGGGGGTTACAATGAGCAGTTCTTC
>.|.|TRBV2|TRBJ2-1
CAPSTEYSSYNEQFF
TGTGCCCCCAGCACCGAATACAGCTCCTACAATGAGCAGTTCTTC
>.|.|TRBV6-2/TRBV6-3|TRBJ1-1
CASSYAGPGTEAFF
TGTGCCAGCAGTTACGCCGGGCCGGGGACTGAAGCTTTCTTT
>.|.|TRBV5-1|TRBJ2-3
CASSLARAGVDTQYF
TGCGCCAGCAGCTTGGCAAGAGCGGGTGTAGATACGCAGTATTTT
>few|TRBD1|TRBV12-3/TRBV12-4|TRBJ1-1
CASRSTGRPEAFF
TGTGCCAGCAGGTCGACAGGGCGGCCTGAAGCTTTCTTT
>.|.|TRBV29-1|TRBJ1-2
CSVLWTTNYGYTF
TGCAGCGTTCTCTGGACTACTAACTATGGCTACACCTTC
>.|.|TRBV6-5|TRBJ2-3
CASKNILTSTDTQYF
TGTGCCAGCAAAAATATACTGACTAGCACAGATACGCAGTATTTT
>.|TRBD1|TRBV4-2|TRBJ2-3
CASSPGTGPDTQYF
TGTGCCAGCAGCCCCGGGACAGGCCCAGATACGCAGTATTTT
>.|TRBD1|TRBV27|TRBJ1-6
CASTNRGSPLHF
TGTGCCAGCACTAACAGGGGTTCACCCCTCCACTTT
>.|.|TRBV5-1|TRBJ2-2
CASSLGRASTGELFF
TGCGCCAGCAGCTTGGGCAGGGCGAGTACCGGGGAGCTGTTTTTT
>.|TRBD1|TRBV11-2|TRBJ1-1
CASSSTGANTEAFF
TGTGCCAGCAGCTCCACAGGGGCGAACACTGAAGCTTTCTTT
>.|.|TRBV11-2|TRBJ1-2
CASSLDSQGGNYGYTF
TGTGCCAGCAGCTTAGACTCGCAGGGTGGGAACTATGGCTACACCTTC
>.|.|TRBV5-1|TRBJ1-3
CASSLSAQFSSGNTIYF
TGCGCCAGCAGCTTGTCGGCACAGTTCAGCTCTGGAAACACCATATATTTT
>once|.|TRBV25-1|TRBJ2-2
CATQNTYTGELFF
TGTGCCACCCAGAACACCTACACCGGGGAGCTGTTTTTT
>.|TRBD2|TRBV30|TRBJ2-2
CAWSRSGAGGNTGELFF
TGTGCCTGGAGCCGTTCGGGGGCGGGGGGCAACACCGGGGAGCTGTTTTTT
>once|.|TRBV18|TRBJ1-1
CASSLTQGNTEAFF
TGTGCCAGCTCACTTACCCAGGGGAACACTGAAGCTTTCTTT
>.|.|TRBV30|TRBJ1-1
CAWSVRGSEAFF
TGTGCCTGGAGTGTACGGGGGTCTGAAGCTTTCTTT
>.|.|TRBV30|TRBJ2-7
CAWLNSYEQYF
TGTGCCTGGCTAAACTCCTACGAGCAGTACTTC
>.|TRBD1|TRBV12-3/TRBV12-4|TRBJ1-1
CASSRQGWTEAFF
TGTGCCAGCAGCCGACAGGGGTGGACTGAAGCTTTCTTT
>.|TRBD1|TRBV30|TRBJ1-2
CAWRTGRNYGYTF
TGTGCCTGGAGGACAGGGAGGAACTATGGTTACACCTTC
>once|.|TRBV30|TRBJ1-6
CAWSVRGSPLHF
TGTGCCTGGAGTGTAAGGGGGTCACCCCTCCACTTT
>.|.|TRBV30|TRBJ2-5
CAWSGQGGKTQYF
TGTGCCTGGAGCGGACAGGGAGGGAAGACCCAGTACTTC
>.|TRBD2|TRBV28|TRBJ2-3
CASSPRGVTDTQYF
TGTGCCAGCAGTCCCCGGGGGGTGACAGATACGCAGTATTTT
>.|.|TRBV27|TRBJ2-7
CASSLRGFYEQYF
TGTGCCAGCAGTTTAAGAGGATTCTACGAGCAGTACTTC
>.|TRBD1|TRBV6-5|TRBJ1-4
CASSRRGTGEEKLFF
TGTGCCAGCAGCAGGCGGGGGACAGGGGAAGAAAAACTGTTTTTT
>.|TRBD1|TRBV5-1|TRBJ2-7
CASSQQGPSYEQYF
TGCGCCAGCAGCCAACAGGGGCCCTCCTACGAGCAGTACTTC
>once|TRBD2|TRBV7-3|TRBJ2-1
CASSYSSGGLNEQFF
TGTGCCAGCAGTTACTCTAGCGGGGGGCTAAATGAGCAGTTCTTC
>.|TRBD1|TRBV19|TRBJ2-3
CASSIGQGADTQYF
TGTGCCAGTAGTATCGGACAGGGGGCAGATACGCAGTATTTT
>.|.|TRBV4-2|TRBJ2-5
CASGSNFQETQYF
TGTGCCAGCGGTTCGAACTTCCAAGAGACCCAGTACTTC
>.|TRBD1|TRBV27|TRBJ2-7
CASSRTGEQYF
TGTGCCAGCAGTAGGACAGGAGAGCAGTACTTC
>few|.|TRBV19|TRBJ1-5
CASSNWLRKQPQHF
TGTGCCAGTAGTAATTGGTTGCGGAAGCAGCCCCAGCATTTT
>.|TRBD1|TRBV2|TRBJ1-2
CASRKDRGRSYGYTF
TGTGCCAGCAGGAAGGACAGGGGACGGAGCTATGGCTACACCTTC
>.|TRBD2|TRBV5-1|TRBJ2-1
CASSLARLAGGYNEQFF
TGCGCCAGCAGCTTGGCCCGACTAGCGGGGGGATACAATGAGCAGTTCTTC
>.|.|TRBV24-1|TRBJ2-6
CATARGGSGANVLTF
TGTGCCACCGCGAGAGGTGGCTCTGGGGCCAACGTCCTGACTTTC
>.|.|TRBV30|TRBJ1-6
CAWSVLLARANSPLHF
TGTGCCTGGAGTGTACTTCTGGCCAGGGCTAATTCACCCCTCCACTTT